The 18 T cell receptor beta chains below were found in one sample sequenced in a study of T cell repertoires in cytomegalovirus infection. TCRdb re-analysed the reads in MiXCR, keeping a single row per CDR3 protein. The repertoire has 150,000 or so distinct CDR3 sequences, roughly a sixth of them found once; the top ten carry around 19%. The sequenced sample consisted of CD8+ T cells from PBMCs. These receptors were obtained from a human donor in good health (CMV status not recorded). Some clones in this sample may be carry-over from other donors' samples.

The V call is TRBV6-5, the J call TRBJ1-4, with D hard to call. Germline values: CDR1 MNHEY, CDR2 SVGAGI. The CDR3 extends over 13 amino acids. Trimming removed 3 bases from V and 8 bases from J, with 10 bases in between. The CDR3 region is CASSYRDEEKLFF. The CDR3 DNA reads TGTGCCAGCAGTTATCGGGATGAGGAAAAACTGTTTTTT.

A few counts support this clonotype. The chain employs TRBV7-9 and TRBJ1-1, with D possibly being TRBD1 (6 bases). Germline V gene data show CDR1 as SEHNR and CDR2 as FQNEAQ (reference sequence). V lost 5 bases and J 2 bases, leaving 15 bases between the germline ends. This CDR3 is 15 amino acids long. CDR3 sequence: CASSPEDSRNTEAFF. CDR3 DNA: TGTGCCAGCAGCCCGGAGGACAGCCGCAACACTGAAGCTTTCTTT.

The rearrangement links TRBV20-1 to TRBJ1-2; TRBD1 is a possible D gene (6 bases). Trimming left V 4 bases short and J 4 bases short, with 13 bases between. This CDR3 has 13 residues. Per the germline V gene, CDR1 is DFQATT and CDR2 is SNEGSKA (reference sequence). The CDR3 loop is CSATHRDGYGYTF. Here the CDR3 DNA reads TGCAGTGCTACACACAGGGACGGCTATGGCTACACCTTC.

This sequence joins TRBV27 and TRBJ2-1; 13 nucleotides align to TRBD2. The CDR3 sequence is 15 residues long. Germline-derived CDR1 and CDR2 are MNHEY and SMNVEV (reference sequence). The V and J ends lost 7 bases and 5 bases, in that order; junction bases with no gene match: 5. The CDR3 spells CASNPGLAGNNEQFF. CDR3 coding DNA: TGTGCCAGCAACCCGGGACTAGCGGGAAACAATGAGCAGTTCTTC.

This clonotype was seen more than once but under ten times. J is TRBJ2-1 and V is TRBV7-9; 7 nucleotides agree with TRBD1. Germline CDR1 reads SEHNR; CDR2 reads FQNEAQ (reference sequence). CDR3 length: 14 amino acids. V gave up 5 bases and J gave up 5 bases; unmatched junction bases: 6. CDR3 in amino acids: CASSQGTVHNEQFF. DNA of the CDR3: TGTGCCAGCAGCCAAGGGACAGTTCACAATGAGCAGTTCTTC. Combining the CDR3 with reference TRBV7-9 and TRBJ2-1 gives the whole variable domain DTGVSQNPRHKITKRGQNVTFRCDPISEHNRLYWYRQTLGQGPEFLTYFQNEAQLEKSRLLSDRFSAERPKGSFSTLEIQRTEQGDSAMYLCASSQGTVHNEQFFGPGTRLTVL.

CDR3: CASSLGQMEETQYF. The CDR3 DNA sequence: TGTGCCAGCAGTTTGGGACAGATGGAAGAGACCCAGTACTTC. V gene TRBV6-5 combines with J gene TRBJ2-5; 7 nucleotides agree with TRBD1. There are 14 residues in the CDR3. Trimming at V came to 4 bases and at J to 3 bases, leaving 5 bases not matched to a gene. Germline V gene data show CDR1 as MNHEY and CDR2 as SVGAGI.

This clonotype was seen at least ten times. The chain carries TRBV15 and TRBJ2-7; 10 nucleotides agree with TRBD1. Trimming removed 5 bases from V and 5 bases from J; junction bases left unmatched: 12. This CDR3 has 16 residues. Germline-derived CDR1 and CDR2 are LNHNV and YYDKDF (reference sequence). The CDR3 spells CATSQFSGTGAHEQYF. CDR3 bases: TGTGCCACCAGCCAATTTTCCGGGACAGGGGCCCACGAGCAGTACTTC.

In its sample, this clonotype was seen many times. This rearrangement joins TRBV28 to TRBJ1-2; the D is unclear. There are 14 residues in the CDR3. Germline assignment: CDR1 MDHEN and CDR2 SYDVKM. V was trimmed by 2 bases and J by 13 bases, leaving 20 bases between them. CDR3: CASSLGFSPSPSTF. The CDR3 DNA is TGTGCCAGCAGTTTAGGTTTCAGCCCCTCCCCTTCCACCTTC.

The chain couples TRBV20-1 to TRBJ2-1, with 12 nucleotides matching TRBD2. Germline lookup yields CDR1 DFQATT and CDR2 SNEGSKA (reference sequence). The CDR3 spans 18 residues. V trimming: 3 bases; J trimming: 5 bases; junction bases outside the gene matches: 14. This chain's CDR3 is CSARPLGLAGGWNNEQFF. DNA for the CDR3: TGCAGTGCTAGGCCCCTCGGGCTAGCGGGGGGGTGGAACAATGAGCAGTTCTTC.

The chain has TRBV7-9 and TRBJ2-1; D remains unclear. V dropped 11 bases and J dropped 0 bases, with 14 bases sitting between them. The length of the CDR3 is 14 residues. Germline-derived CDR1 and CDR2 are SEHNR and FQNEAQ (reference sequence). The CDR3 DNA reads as TGTGCCGTAGATCCTCGGAGCTCCTACAATGAGCAGTTCTTC. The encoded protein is CAVDPRSSYNEQFF. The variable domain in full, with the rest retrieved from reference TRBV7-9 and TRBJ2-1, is DTGVSQNPRHKITKRGQNVTFRCDPISEHNRLYWYRQTLGQGPEFLTYFQNEAQLEKSRLLSDRFSAERPKGSFSTLEIQRTEQGDSAMYLCAVDPRSSYNEQFFGPGTRLTVL.

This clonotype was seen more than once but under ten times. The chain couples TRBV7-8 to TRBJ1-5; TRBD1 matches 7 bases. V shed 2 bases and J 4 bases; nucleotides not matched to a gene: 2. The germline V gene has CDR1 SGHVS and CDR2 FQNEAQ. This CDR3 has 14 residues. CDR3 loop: CASSLRQGNQPQHF. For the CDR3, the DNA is TGTGCCAGCAGCTTACGACAGGGTAATCAGCCCCAGCATTTT.

This chain's CDR3 is CASSLVKDTQYF. DNA for the CDR3: TGTGCCAGCAGCTTAGTCAAGGATACGCAGTATTTT. This sequence joins TRBV11-2 and TRBJ2-3; D uncertain. The CDR3 extends over 12 amino acids. Germline V CDR1 and CDR2: SGHAT, FQNNGV. The germline V and J ends were trimmed by 1 base and 6 bases, with 5 bases remaining between them. The variable domain in full, with the rest retrieved from reference TRBV11-2 and TRBJ2-3, is EAGVAQSPRYKIIEKRQSVAFWCNPISGHATLYWYQQILGQGPKLLIQFQNNGVVDDSQLPKDRFSAERLKGVDSTLKIQPAKLEDSAVYLCASSLVKDTQYFGPGTRLTVL.

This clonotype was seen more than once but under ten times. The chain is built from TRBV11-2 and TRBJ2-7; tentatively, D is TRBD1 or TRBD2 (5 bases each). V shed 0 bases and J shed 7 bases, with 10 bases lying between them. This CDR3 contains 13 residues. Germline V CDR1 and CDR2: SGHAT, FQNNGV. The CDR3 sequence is CASSLDRGTEQYF. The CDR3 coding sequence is TGTGCCAGCAGCTTAGATAGAGGGACGGAGCAGTACTTC.

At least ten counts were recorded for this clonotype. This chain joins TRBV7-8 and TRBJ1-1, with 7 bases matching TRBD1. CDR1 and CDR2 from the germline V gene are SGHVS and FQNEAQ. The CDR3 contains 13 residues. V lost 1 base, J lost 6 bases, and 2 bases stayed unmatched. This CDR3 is CASSLEQGAEAFF. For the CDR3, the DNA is TGTGCCAGCAGCTTAGAGCAGGGGGCTGAAGCTTTCTTT.

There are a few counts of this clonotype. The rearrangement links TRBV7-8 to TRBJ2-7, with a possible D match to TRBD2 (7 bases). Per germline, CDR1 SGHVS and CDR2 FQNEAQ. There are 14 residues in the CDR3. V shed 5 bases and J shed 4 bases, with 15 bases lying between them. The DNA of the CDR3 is TGTGCCAGCAGCGCTAGGGGGGGTTCATACGAGCAGTACTTC. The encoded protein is CASSARGGSYEQYF.

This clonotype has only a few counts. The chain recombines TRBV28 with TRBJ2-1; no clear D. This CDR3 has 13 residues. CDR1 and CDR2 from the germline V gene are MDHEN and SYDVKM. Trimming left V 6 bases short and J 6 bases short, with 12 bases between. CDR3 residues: CASSSRELNEQFF. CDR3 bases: TGTGCCAGCAGCTCTCGTGAGCTCAATGAGCAGTTCTTC. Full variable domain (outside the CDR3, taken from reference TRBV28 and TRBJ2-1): DVKVTQSSRYLVKRTGEKVFLECVQDMDHENMFWYRQDPGLGLRLIYFSYDVKMKEKGDIPEGYSVSREKKERFSLILESASTNQTSMYLCASSSRELNEQFFGPGTRLTVL.

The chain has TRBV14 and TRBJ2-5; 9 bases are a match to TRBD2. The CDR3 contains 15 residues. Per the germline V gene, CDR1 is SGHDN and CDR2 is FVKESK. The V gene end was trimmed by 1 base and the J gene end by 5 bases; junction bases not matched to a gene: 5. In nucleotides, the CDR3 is TGTGCCAGCAGCCAAGCGCGGGAGGGTCTTGAGACCCAGTACTTC. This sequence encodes CASSQAREGLETQYF.

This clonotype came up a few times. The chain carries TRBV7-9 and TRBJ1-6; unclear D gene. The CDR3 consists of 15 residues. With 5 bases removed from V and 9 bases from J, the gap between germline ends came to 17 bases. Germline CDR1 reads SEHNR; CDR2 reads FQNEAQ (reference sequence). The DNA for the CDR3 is TGTGCCAGCAGCCCCGAGTCTGGGTTGGGTTCACCCCTCCACTTT. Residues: CASSPESGLGSPLHF.